Presented here are 26 T cell receptor beta chains from one specimen sequenced in a study of graft-versus-host responses after intestinal transplantation. The antigens these receptors bind are not known. Profiling relied on immunoSEQ multiplex PCR, and the TCRdb table lists in-frame clones only, not all of them. The sample shows 70,000 or so clones, under 90% of them seen only once. Sample: unstimulated CD4+ T cells sorted from spleen or lymph node cells, taken before transplant. Receptors originate from a human donor who was the organ donor for an intestinal transplant.

V is TRBV5-1 and J is TRBJ1-6; 9 nucleotides agree with TRBD1. Per germline, CDR1 SGHRS and CDR2 YFSETQ. CDR3 length: 17 amino acids. J was trimmed by 7 bases and V by 2 bases; bases with no gene match: 10. Here the CDR3 DNA reads TGCGCCAGCAGCTTAAACCGGGACAGGGCTTACAATTCACCCCTCCACTTT. Encoded protein: CASSLNRDRAYNSPLHF. The whole variable domain, filled in from reference TRBV5-1 and TRBJ1-6, reads KAGVTQTPRYLIKTRGQQVTLSCSPISGHRSVSWYQQTPGQGLQFLFEYFSETQRNKGNFPGRFSGRQFSNSRSEMNVSTLELGDSALYLCASSLNRDRAYNSPLHFGNGTRLTVT.

This clone was observed once. The chain employs TRBV6-1 and TRBJ1-2; a possible D gene is TRBD1 (5 bases). The V end was cut by 0 bases, the J end by 8 bases, with 13 bases between. The germline CDR1 and CDR2 sequences are MNHNS and SASEGT. The CDR3 extends over 14 amino acids. The CDR3 DNA follows: TGTGCCAGCAGTGAAGCGTGGGGTAAGGGGGGCTACACCTTC. Its protein is CASSEAWGKGGYTF.

The chain links TRBV11-2 to TRBJ2-2; TRBD1 matches at 7 bases. The V gene end was trimmed by 2 bases and the J gene end by 7 bases; junction bases not matched to a gene: 7. Germline V CDR1 and CDR2: SGHAT, FQNNGV. The CDR3 has 15 amino acids. The chain's CDR3 is CASSLSTGANGELFF. As DNA, the CDR3 is TGTGCCAGCAGCTTATCAACAGGGGCGAACGGGGAGCTGTTTTTT.

The chain recombines TRBV5-1 with TRBJ1-2; maybe TRBD1 (6 bases). V lost 0 bases and J 0 bases, leaving 9 bases between the germline ends. This CDR3 is 15 amino acids long. Germline values: CDR1 SGHRS, CDR2 YFSETQ. The CDR3 sequence: CASSLGGTPNYGYTF. For the CDR3, the DNA is TGCGCCAGCAGCTTGGGAGGGACACCTAACTATGGCTACACCTTC. Together with reference TRBV5-1 and TRBJ1-2, the CDR3 gives the full variable domain: KAGVTQTPRYLIKTRGQQVTLSCSPISGHRSVSWYQQTPGQGLQFLFEYFSETQRNKGNFPGRFSGRQFSNSRSEMNVSTLELGDSALYLCASSLGGTPNYGYTFGSGTRLTVV.

The chain carries TRBV6-1 and TRBJ2-7; maybe TRBD1 (5 bases). The germline gives CDR1 MNHNS, CDR2 SASEGT. V lost 6 bases and J 6 bases, leaving 15 bases between the germline ends. This CDR3 is built from 13 residues. CDR3 nucleotide sequence: TGTGCCAGCAGGGGCCCTTTACAGGTCGAGCAGTACGTC. It specifies CASRGPLQVEQYV.

The chain links TRBV5-1 to TRBJ2-5; 9 bases map to TRBD2. CDR1 is SGHRS and CDR2 is YFSETQ in the germline V gene. The CDR3 loop spans 15 amino acids. Trimming at V came to 2 bases and at J to 3 bases, leaving 5 bases not matched to a gene. CDR3 loop: CASSFASGVEETQYF. CDR3 coding DNA: TGCGCCAGCAGCTTTGCTAGCGGGGTCGAAGAGACCCAGTACTTC.

V gene TRBV7-2 combines with J gene TRBJ1-2, with no clear D. Trimming left V 1 base short and J 4 bases short, with 13 bases between. Germline V lookup: CDR1 SGHTA, CDR2 FQGNSA. The CDR3 runs 15 residues. The CDR3 bases are TGTGCCAGCAGCTTAGGGTATCCGGGAAGCTATGGCTACACCTTC. It is translated as CASSLGYPGSYGYTF.

The chain employs TRBV4-1 and TRBJ1-6; the match to TRBD1 covers 11 bases. This CDR3 is built from 16 residues. Trimming at V came to 1 base and at J to 5 bases, leaving 1 base not matched to a gene. Germline V gives CDR1 MGHRA, CDR2 YSYEKL. CDR3 in DNA: TGCGCCAGCAGCCAAGGGACAGGGGGCCATAATTCACCCCTCCACTTT. This translates into CASSQGTGGHNSPLHF.

This clone was observed once. The J gene is TRBJ2-5, the V gene TRBV29-1; 9 bases map to TRBD2. J was trimmed by 1 base and V by 6 bases; bases with no gene match: 9. Germline V gives CDR1 SQVTM, CDR2 ANQGSEA. The CDR3 has 15 amino acids. CDR3 region: CSVESGGPLQETQYF. CDR3 DNA sequence: TGCAGCGTGGAAAGCGGGGGGCCGCTCCAAGAGACCCAGTACTTC.

The chain carries TRBV4-1 and TRBJ2-1, with D maybe TRBD1 (8 bases). Per germline, CDR1 MGHRA and CDR2 YSYEKL. Trimming left V 6 bases short and J 0 bases short, with 15 bases between. The CDR3 spans 16 residues. The CDR3, as DNA: TGCGCCAGCAGTCCCAGCGGGACAGGCTCCTACAATGAGCAGTTCTTC. Translated: CASSPSGTGSYNEQFF.

The rearrangement uses TRBV18 and TRBJ1-5, with a possible D match to TRBD1 (6 bases). The CDR3 is 17 residues long. Trimming left V 1 base short and J 4 bases short, with 17 bases between. Looked up from germline, CDR1 is KGHSH and CDR2 is LQKENI. CDR3 residues: CASSPRTASAGNQPQHF. CDR3 nucleotides: TGTGCCAGCTCACCACGGACAGCATCCGCCGGGAATCAGCCCCAGCATTTT. The variable domain in full, completed from reference TRBV18 and TRBJ1-5, reads NAGVMQNPRHLVRRRGQEARLRCSPMKGHSHVYWYRQLPEEGLKFMVYLQKENIIDESGMPKERFSAEFPKEGPSILRIQQVVRGDSAAYFCASSPRTASAGNQPQHFGDGTRLSIL.

The rearrangement links TRBV28 to TRBJ1-2, with D tentatively TRBD1 (6 bases). There are 16 residues in the CDR3. Germline assignment: CDR1 MDHEN and CDR2 SYDVKM. The V and J ends lost 3 bases and 3 bases respectively, with 17 bases between them. The CDR3 DNA reads as TGTGCCAGCAGTTTGCTCAGGGGCGCGAGCGACTATGGCTACACCTTC. Its translation is CASSLLRGASDYGYTF.

The chain combines TRBV6-5 with TRBJ2-7; 8 nucleotides align to TRBD1. The CDR3 covers 13 residues. In germline, CDR1 is MNHEY, CDR2 SVGAGI. J lost 6 bases, V lost 5 bases, and 6 bases had no gene match. This CDR3 reads CASSRLQGGEQYV. Here the CDR3 DNA reads TGTGCCAGCAGTAGATTACAGGGGGGCGAGCAGTACGTC.

The chain carries TRBV2 and TRBJ1-1; the D gene is possibly TRBD1 (5 bases). CDR1 is SNHLY, CDR2 FYNNEI, per germline. The CDR3 runs to 14 residues. The ends were cut back, 5 bases at V and 0 bases at J, with 10 bases in the middle. The CDR3 is CASSTQAMNTEAFF. In DNA, the CDR3 is TGTGCCAGCAGTACACAGGCAATGAACACTGAAGCTTTCTTT. The whole variable domain, filled in from reference TRBV2 and TRBJ1-1, reads EPEVTQTPSHQVTQMGQEVILRCVPISNHLYFYWYRQILGQKVEFLVSFYNNEISEKSEIFDDQFSVERPDGSNFTLKIRSTKLEDSAMYFCASSTQAMNTEAFFGQGTRLTVV.

The chain joins TRBV6-4 to TRBJ2-7; TRBD2 is a possible D gene (7 bases). The CDR3 is made up of 14 amino acids. V dropped 4 bases and J dropped 12 bases, with 22 bases sitting between them. Germline CDR1 is MRHNA and CDR2 is SNTAGT. The CDR3 reads CASSALLGRGRRYV. CDR3 DNA sequence: TGTGCCAGCAGTGCCCTCCTAGGGCGGGGGCGGAGGTACGTC.

J is TRBJ1-6 and V is TRBV7-3; 8 nucleotides agree with TRBD1. J gave up 2 bases and V 5 bases, and 11 bases lay outside the gene matches. The CDR3 is 18 amino acids. Germline assignment: CDR1 SGHTA and CDR2 FQGTGA. The CDR3 region is CASSPKDRAKTYNSPLHF. CDR3 DNA: TGTGCCAGCAGCCCTAAGGACAGGGCCAAAACCTATAATTCACCCCTCCACTTT.

J is TRBJ1-2 and V is TRBV5-4, with 9 bases fitting TRBD1. The length of the CDR3 is 15 residues. V was clipped by 4 bases and J by 1 base; unmatched bases: 5. CDR1 SGHNT and CDR2 YYREEE come from the germline V gene (reference sequence). CDR3: CASSLVDRGNYGYTF. The CDR3 DNA follows: TGTGCCAGCAGCCTAGTGGACAGGGGTAACTATGGCTACACCTTC.

This clone showed up just a few times. This chain uses TRBV11-1 with TRBJ2-5; D unresolved. This CDR3 region has 14 residues. Germline lookup yields CDR1 SGHAT and CDR2 FQDESV (reference sequence). The V gene lost 0 bases and the J gene lost 3 bases, with 8 bases spanning the gap. As DNA, the CDR3 is TGTGCCAGCAGCTTAGCGGGCGAAAAAGAGACCCAGTACTTC. It yields the protein CASSLAGEKETQYF.

This clone came up once. Here the CDR3 reads CASSLDREDEQYV. CDR3 bases: TGTGCCAGCAGCTTAGATCGGGAGGACGAGCAGTACGTC. The chain has TRBV11-2 and TRBJ2-7; TRBD2 matches at 7 bases. CDR3 length equals 13 residues. Germline CDR1 SGHAT, CDR2 FQNNGV. J lost 5 bases, V lost 0 bases, and 1 base had no gene match.

The chain links TRBV5-1 to TRBJ2-1, with D hard to call. Germline assignment: CDR1 SGHRS and CDR2 YFSETQ. The CDR3 has 13 amino acids. The V end lost 2 bases, the J end lost 5 bases, and 8 bases lay between the germline ends. The CDR3 coding sequence is TGCGCCAGCAGCTTCGAGGTGAACAATGAGCAGTTCTTC. Translated: CASSFEVNNEQFF. Together with reference TRBV5-1 and TRBJ2-1, the CDR3 gives the full variable domain: KAGVTQTPRYLIKTRGQQVTLSCSPISGHRSVSWYQQTPGQGLQFLFEYFSETQRNKGNFPGRFSGRQFSNSRSEMNVSTLELGDSALYLCASSFEVNNEQFFGPGTRLTVL.

The rearrangement uses TRBV28 and TRBJ1-5, with a weak D call TRBD1 (6 bases). The V end lost 3 bases, the J end lost 4 bases, and 13 bases lay between the germline ends. This CDR3 has 15 amino acids. In germline, CDR1 is MDHEN, CDR2 SYDVKM. The CDR3 protein is CASSFRGPRNQPQHF. DNA for the CDR3: TGTGCCAGCAGTTTCAGGGGCCCACGAAATCAGCCCCAGCATTTT.

The chain has TRBV6-5 and TRBJ1-2, with D unresolved. The CDR3 runs to 14 residues. CDR1 is MNHEY and CDR2 is SVGAGI in the germline V gene. V was shortened by 2 bases and J by 5 bases, with 12 bases between the two germline ends. The CDR3 loop reads CASSYAGNFYGYTF. The CDR3 DNA reads as TGTGCCAGCAGTTACGCAGGAAACTTTTATGGCTACACCTTC.

V is TRBV28 and J is TRBJ1-5; D is possibly TRBD1 (6 bases). Per the germline V gene, CDR1 is MDHEN and CDR2 is SYDVKM. CDR3 size: 16 residues. The V end was cut by 2 bases, the J end by 5 bases, with 16 bases between. CDR3 amino acids: CASSLEIGGGDQPQHF. CDR3 DNA: TGTGCCAGCAGTTTAGAAATCGGGGGGGGCGATCAGCCCCAGCATTTT.

V usage is TRBV2 and J usage is TRBJ1-6, with D uncertain. This CDR3 has 13 residues. Germline V gene lookup returns CDR1 SNHLY and CDR2 FYNNEI. Trimming removed 7 bases from V and 8 bases from J, with 12 bases in between. The CDR3 DNA reads TGTGCCAGCACCCGGGTGAGAGATTCACCCCTCCACTTT. This translates into CASTRVRDSPLHF.

V and J are TRBV2 and TRBJ2-2; TRBD1 aligns across 9 bases. Germline V gene data show CDR1 as SNHLY and CDR2 as FYNNEI. This CDR3 contains 14 residues. Germline trimming cut 9 bases from V and 0 bases from J; bases unmatched to any gene: 2. CDR3 protein: CASRDRANTGELFF. CDR3 coding DNA: TGTGCCAGTCGGGACAGGGCGAACACCGGGGAGCTGTTTTTT.

The J gene is TRBJ1-1, the V gene TRBV5-1, with D uncertain. CDR1 and CDR2 from the germline V gene are SGHRS and YFSETQ. V was clipped by 6 bases and J by 1 base, with 13 bases between them. The CDR3 covers 14 residues. The CDR3 nucleotides read TGCGCCAGCAACAGCGGGAGGTCGAACACTGAAGCTTTCTTT. It yields the protein CASNSGRSNTEAFF.